This TCR beta chain was retrieved from a study of control samples from healthy donors and cancer patients. Some clones are missing from TCRdb's copy, which holds only in-frame ones; the method was immunoSEQ multiplex PCR. The sample comprises around 100,000 clones, roughly 90% of which are singletons, and 15% to 20% rests with the top ten. Between the trimmed V and J ends, which lost 1 base and 2 bases, there was a span of 5 bases. The V gene's germline CDR1 is KGHSH and CDR2 LQKENI. The CDR3 sequence is 13 residues long. Sequencing was carried out using blood. This sequence was found in a woman aged 50 to 60 in good health. V gene TRBV18 combines with J gene TRBJ1-1, with no clear D. CDR3 in DNA: TGTGCCAGCTCACCACTGAATAACACTGAAGCTTTCTTT. It specifies CASSPLNNTEAFF.